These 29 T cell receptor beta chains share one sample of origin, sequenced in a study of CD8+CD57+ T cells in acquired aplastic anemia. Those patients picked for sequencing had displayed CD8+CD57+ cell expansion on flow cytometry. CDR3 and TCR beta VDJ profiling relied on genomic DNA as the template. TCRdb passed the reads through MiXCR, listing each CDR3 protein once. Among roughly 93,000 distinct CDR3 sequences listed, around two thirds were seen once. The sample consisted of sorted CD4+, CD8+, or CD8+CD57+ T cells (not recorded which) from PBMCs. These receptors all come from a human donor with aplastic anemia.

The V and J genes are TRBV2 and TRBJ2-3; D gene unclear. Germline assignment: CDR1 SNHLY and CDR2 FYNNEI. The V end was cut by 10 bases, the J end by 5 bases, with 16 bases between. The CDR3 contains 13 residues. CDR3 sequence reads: CATSKVMVDTQYF. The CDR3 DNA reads TGTGCCACCTCTAAGGTGATGGTAGATACGCAGTATTTT.

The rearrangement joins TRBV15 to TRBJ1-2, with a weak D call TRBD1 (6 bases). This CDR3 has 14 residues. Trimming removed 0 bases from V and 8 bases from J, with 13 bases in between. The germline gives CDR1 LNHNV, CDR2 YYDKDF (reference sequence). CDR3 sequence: CATSREGRGEGYTF. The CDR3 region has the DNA TGTGCCACCAGCAGAGAAGGAAGGGGGGAAGGCTACACCTTC. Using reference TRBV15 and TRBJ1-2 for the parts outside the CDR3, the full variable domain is DAMVIQNPRYQVTQFGKPVTLSCSQTLNHNVMYWYQQKSSQAPKLLFHYYDKDFNNEADTPDNFQSRRPNTSFCFLDIRSPGLGDTAMYLCATSREGRGEGYTFGSGTRLTVV.

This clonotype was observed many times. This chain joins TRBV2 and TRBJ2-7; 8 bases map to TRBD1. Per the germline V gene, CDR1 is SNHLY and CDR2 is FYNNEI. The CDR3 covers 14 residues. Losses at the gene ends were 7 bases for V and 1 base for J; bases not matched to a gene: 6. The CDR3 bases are TGTGCCAGCAAGACAGGGGACGGGTCCTACGAGCAGTACTTC. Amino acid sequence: CASKTGDGSYEQYF.

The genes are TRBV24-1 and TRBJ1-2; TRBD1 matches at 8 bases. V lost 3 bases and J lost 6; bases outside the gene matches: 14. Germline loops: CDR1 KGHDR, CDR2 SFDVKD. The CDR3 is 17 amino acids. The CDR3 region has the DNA TGTGCCACCAGTGATGGGCGACGGACAGGGTGGGGAGATGGCTACACCTTC. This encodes CATSDGRRTGWGDGYTF.

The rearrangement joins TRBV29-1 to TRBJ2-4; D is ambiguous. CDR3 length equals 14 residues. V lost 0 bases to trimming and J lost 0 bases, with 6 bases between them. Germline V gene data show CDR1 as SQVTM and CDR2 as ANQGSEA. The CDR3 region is CSVEELEAKNIQYF. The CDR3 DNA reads TGCAGCGTTGAAGAGCTCGAAGCCAAAAACATTCAGTACTTC.

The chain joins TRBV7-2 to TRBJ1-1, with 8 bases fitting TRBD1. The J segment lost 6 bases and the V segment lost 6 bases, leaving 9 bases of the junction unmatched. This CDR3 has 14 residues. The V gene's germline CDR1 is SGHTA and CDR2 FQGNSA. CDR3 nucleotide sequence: TGTGCCAGCAGACGCATGACAGGGGACGCTGAAGCTTTCTTT. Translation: CASRRMTGDAEAFF.

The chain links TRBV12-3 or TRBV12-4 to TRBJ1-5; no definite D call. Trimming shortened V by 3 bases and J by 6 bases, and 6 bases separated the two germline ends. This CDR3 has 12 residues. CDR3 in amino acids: CASSLNVQPQHF. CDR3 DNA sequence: TGTGCCAGCAGTTTGAACGTTCAGCCCCAGCATTTT.

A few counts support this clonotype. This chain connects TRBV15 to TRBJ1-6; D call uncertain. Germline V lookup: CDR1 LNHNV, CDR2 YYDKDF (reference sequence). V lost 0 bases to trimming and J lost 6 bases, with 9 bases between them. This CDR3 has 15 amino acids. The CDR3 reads CATSREGNSNSPLHF. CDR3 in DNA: TGTGCCACCAGCAGAGAGGGGAACAGTAATTCACCCCTCCACTTT.

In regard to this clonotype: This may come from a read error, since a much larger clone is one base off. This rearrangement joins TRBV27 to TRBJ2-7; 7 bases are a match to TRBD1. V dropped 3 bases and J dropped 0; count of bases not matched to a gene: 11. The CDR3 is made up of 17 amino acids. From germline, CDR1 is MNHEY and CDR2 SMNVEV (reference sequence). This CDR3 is CASSLRGTGVFSYEQYF. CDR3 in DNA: TGTGCCAGCAGTTTGAGAGGAACAGGGGTCTTCTCCTACGAGCAGTACTTC.

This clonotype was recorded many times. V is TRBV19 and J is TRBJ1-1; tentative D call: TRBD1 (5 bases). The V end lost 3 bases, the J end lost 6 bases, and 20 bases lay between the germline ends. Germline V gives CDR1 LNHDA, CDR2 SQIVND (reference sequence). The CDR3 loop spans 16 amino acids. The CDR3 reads CASSIKGFSRGAEAFF. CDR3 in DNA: TGTGCCAGTAGTATTAAAGGTTTCTCAAGGGGTGCTGAAGCTTTCTTT.

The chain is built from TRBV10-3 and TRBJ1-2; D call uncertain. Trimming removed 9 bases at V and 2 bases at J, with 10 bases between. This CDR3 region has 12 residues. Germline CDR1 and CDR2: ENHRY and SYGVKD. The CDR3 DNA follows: TGTGCCATAGGGCCGGGGAACTATGGCTACACCTTC. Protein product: CAIGPGNYGYTF.

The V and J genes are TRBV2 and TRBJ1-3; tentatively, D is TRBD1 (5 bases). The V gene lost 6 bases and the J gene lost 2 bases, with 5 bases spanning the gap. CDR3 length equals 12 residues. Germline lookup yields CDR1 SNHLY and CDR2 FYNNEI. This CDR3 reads CASRGPGNTIYF. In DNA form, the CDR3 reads TGTGCCAGCAGGGGGCCTGGAAACACCATATATTTT.

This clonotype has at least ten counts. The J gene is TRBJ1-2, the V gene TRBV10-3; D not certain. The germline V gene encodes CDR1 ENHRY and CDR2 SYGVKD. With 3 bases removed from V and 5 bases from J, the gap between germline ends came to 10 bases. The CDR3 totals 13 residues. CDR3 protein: CAISDRNGYGYTF. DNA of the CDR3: TGTGCCATCAGTGATAGGAACGGATATGGCTACACCTTC.

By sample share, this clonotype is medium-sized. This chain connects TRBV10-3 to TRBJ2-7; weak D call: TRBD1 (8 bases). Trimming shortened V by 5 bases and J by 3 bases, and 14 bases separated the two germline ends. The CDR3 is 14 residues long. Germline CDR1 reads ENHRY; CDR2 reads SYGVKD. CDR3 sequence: CAISSDRDYYEQYF. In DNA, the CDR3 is TGTGCCATCAGTTCGGACAGGGACTACTACGAGCAGTACTTC.

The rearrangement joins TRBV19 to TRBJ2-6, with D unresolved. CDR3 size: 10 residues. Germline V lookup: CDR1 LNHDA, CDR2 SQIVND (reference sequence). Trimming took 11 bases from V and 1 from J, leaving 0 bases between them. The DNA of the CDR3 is TGTGCCTCTGGGGCCAACGTCCTGACTTTC. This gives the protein CASGANVLTF.

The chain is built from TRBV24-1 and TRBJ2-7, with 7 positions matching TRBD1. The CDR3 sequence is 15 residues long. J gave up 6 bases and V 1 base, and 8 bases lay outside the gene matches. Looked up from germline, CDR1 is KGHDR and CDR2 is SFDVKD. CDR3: CATSDLWDRATEQYF. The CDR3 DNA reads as TGTGCCACCAGTGATTTATGGGACAGAGCGACCGAGCAGTACTTC.

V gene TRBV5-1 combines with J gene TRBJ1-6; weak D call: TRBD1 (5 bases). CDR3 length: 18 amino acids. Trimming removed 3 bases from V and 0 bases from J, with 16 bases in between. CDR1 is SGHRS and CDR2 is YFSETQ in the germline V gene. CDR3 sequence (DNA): TGCGCCAGCAGCTCCGGCCGGGGGGAGAGCTCCTATAATTCACCCCTCCACTTT. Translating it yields CASSSGRGESSYNSPLHF.

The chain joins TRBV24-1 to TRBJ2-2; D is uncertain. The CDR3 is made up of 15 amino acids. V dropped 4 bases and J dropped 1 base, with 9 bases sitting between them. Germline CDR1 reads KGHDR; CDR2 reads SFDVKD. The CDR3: CATSDQPLNTGELFF. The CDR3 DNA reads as TGTGCCACCAGTGACCAACCCCTGAACACCGGGGAGCTGTTTTTT.

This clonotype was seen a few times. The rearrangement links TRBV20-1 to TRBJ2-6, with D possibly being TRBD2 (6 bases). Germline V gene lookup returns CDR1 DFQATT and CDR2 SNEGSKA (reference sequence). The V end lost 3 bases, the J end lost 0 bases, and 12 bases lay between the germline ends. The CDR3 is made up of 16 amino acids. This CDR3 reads CSASTGEISGANVLTF. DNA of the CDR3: TGCAGTGCTAGTACGGGGGAGATCTCTGGGGCCAACGTCCTGACTTTC.

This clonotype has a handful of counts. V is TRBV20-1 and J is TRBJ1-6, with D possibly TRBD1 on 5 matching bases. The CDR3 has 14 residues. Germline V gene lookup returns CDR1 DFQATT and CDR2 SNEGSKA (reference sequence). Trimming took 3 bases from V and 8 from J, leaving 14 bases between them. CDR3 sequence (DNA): TGCAGTGCTAGTGCCGGGACGGTGGATTCACCCCTCCACTTT. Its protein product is CSASAGTVDSPLHF.

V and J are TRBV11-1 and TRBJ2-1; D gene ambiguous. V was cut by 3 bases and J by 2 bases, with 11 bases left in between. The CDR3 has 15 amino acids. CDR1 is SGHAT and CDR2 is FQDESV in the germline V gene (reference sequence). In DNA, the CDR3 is TGTGCCAGCAGCTTCCACCACAGTACCTACAATGAGCAGTTCTTC. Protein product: CASSFHHSTYNEQFF.

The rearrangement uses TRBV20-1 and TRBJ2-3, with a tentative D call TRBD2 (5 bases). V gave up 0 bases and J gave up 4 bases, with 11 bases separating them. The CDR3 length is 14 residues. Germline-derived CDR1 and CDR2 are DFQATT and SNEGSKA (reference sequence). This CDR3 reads CSARDRRFADTQYF. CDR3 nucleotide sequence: TGCAGTGCTAGAGATAGGAGGTTCGCAGATACGCAGTATTTT.

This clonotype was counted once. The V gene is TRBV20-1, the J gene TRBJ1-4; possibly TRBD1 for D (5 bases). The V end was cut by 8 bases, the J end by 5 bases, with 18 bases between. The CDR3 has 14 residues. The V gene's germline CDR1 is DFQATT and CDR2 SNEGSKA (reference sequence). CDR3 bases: TGCAGTACTGGGGACGGACGGACCAATGAAAAACTGTTTTTT. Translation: CSTGDGRTNEKLFF.

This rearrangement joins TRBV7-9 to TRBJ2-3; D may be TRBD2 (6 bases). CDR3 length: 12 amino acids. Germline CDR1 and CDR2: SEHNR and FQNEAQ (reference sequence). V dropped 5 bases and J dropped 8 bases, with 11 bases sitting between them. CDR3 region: CASSLTAGTQYF. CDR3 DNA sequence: TGTGCCAGCAGCCTTACAGCGGGTACGCAGTATTTT.

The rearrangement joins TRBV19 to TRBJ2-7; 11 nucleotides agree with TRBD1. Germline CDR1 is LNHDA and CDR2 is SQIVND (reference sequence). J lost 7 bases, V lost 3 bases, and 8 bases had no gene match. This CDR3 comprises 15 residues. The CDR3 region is CASSILGTGGQEQYF. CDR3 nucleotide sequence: TGTGCCAGTAGTATCTTAGGGACAGGGGGTCAGGAGCAGTACTTC.

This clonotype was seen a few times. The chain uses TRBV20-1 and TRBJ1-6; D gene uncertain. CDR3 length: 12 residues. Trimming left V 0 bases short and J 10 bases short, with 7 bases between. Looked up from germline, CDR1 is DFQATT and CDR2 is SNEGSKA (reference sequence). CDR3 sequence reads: CSARDAGSPLHF. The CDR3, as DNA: TGCAGTGCTAGAGATGCAGGCTCACCCCTCCACTTT.

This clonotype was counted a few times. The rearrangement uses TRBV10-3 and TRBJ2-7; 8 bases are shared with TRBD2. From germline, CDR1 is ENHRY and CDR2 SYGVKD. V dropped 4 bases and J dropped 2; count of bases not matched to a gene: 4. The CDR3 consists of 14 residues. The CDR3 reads CAISAQRGTYEQYF. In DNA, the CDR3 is TGTGCCATCAGTGCTCAGCGGGGGACCTACGAGCAGTACTTC.

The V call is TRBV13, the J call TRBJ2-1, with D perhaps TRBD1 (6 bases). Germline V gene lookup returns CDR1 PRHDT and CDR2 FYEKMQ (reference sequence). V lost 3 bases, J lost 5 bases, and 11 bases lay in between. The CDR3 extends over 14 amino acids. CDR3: CASSFGSGDNEQFF. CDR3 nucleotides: TGTGCCAGCAGCTTCGGGTCAGGGGACAATGAGCAGTTCTTC.

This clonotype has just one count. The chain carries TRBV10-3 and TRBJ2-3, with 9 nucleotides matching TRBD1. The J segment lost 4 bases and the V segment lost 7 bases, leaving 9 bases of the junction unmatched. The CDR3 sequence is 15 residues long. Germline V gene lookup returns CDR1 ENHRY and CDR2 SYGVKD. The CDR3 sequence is CAITLGTGPADTQYF. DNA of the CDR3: TGTGCCATCACCTTGGGGACAGGGCCAGCAGATACGCAGTATTTT.